The 13 T cell receptor beta chains below all came from one sample that was sequenced in a study of glioma-infiltrating T cells. Amplification of TCR alpha and beta CDR3 regions from RNA used iRepertoire nested multiplex PCR. Each CDR3 protein gets one entry after TCRdb re-called the multiplex PCR reads with MiXCR. The data hold 150,000 or so distinct CDR3 sequences, with about two fifths observed a single time. The sample consisted of glioma tissue, nonneoplastic brain tissue, or PBMCs (not recorded which). The receptor source for this set is a human donor with low-grade glioma or glioblastoma, undergoing nonglioma brain surgery, or in good health (not recorded which).

This clonotype was counted only a few times. This chain connects TRBV20-1 to TRBJ2-3; D is unresolved. CDR1 DFQATT and CDR2 SNEGSKA come from the germline V gene (reference sequence). The length of the CDR3 is 13 residues. Trimming took off 0 bases at V and 5 bases at J, with 9 bases between the two ends. The chain's CDR3 is CSARDGLGDTQYF. Written as DNA, the CDR3 is TGCAGTGCTAGAGATGGCCTAGGAGATACGCAGTATTTT.

In this sample, this clonotype turned up a few times. The chain is built from TRBV20-1 and TRBJ1-1, with D tentatively TRBD1 (5 bases). This CDR3 is 12 amino acids long. V was trimmed by 6 bases and J by 10 bases, leaving 18 bases between them. CDR1 DFQATT and CDR2 SNEGSKA come from the germline V gene (reference sequence). In nucleotides, the CDR3 is TGCAGTGCCGACGAACCAGGGAGGCGAGCTTTCTTT. Its protein product is CSADEPGRRAFF.

V and J are TRBV19 and TRBJ1-5; weak D call: TRBD1 (5 bases). Germline CDR1 and CDR2: LNHDA and SQIVND (reference sequence). The CDR3 runs 19 residues. V lost 5 bases, J lost 0 bases, and 23 bases lay in between. The CDR3 here is CASSPSHPRDGDSNQPQHF. The CDR3 DNA reads TGTGCCAGTAGTCCTTCCCACCCCAGGGACGGAGATAGCAATCAGCCCCAGCATTTT.

V gene TRBV4-1 combines with J gene TRBJ2-2; 8 bases are a match to TRBD2. The germline V gene has CDR1 MGHRA and CDR2 YSYEKL. The J segment lost 1 base and the V segment lost 4 bases, leaving 2 bases of the junction unmatched. This CDR3 comprises 15 residues. The CDR3 DNA reads TGCGCCAGCAGCCGAAGCGGGGGGAACACCGGGGAGCTGTTTTTT. The encoded protein is CASSRSGGNTGELFF.

The chain uses TRBV4-2 and TRBJ1-1; 9 positions match TRBD1. The CDR3 covers 16 residues. V shed 5 bases, J shed 11 bases, and the junction held 18 bases outside the gene matches. Germline lookup yields CDR1 LGHNA and CDR2 YNFKEQ. CDR3 in DNA: TGTGCCAGCAGCTTAGCGCTGGCGACAGGGGGACTCGACGCTTTCTTT. It is translated as CASSLALATGGLDAFF.

CDR3 sequence (DNA): TGTGCCAGCAGTGAAACTTGGCAGGTCACAGATACGCAGTATTTT. Protein sequence: CASSETWQVTDTQYF. This sequence joins TRBV6-1 and TRBJ2-3; no clear D. CDR1 is MNHNS and CDR2 is SASEGT in the germline V gene. The CDR3 is 15 residues long. V was cut by 2 bases and J by 2 bases, with 11 bases left in between.

The V and J genes are TRBV6-2 or TRBV6-3 and TRBJ1-2; 11 nucleotides align to TRBD1. The CDR3 contains 15 residues. Unmatched junction bases numbered 8, after V lost 6 bases and J lost 5 bases. Germline values: CDR1 MNHEY, CDR2 SVGEGT. The CDR3 bases are TGTGCCAGCAGGGCCGGACAGGGGGCGGTATATGGCTACACCTTC. Translating it yields CASRAGQGAVYGYTF.

As for this clonotype: A read error is possible here, since a much larger clone lies one base away. The chain joins TRBV6-1 to TRBJ2-7; 7 bases align to TRBD2. Looked up from germline, CDR1 is MNHNS and CDR2 is SASEGT. The CDR3 runs to 14 residues. The CDR3 protein is CDSFSTRESREQYF. The CDR3 nucleotides are TGTGACAGCTTTTCCACGCGGGAGTCTCGCGAGCAGTACTTC.

In this sample, this clonotype turned up many times. The J gene is TRBJ2-7, the V gene TRBV6-1, with unresolved D. The CDR3 runs 11 residues. V was clipped by 7 bases and J by 2 bases, with 6 bases between them. Germline lookup yields CDR1 MNHNS and CDR2 SASEGT. Written as DNA, the CDR3 is TGTGCCAGCACACAAACCTACGAGCAGTACTTC. Its translation is CASTQTYEQYF.

This clonotype has more than one count but fewer than ten. The chain couples TRBV20-1 to TRBJ1-6; 9 bases are a match to TRBD1. Germline V gene lookup returns CDR1 DFQATT and CDR2 SNEGSKA (reference sequence). The V gene end was trimmed by 6 bases and the J gene end by 11 bases; junction bases not matched to a gene: 17. The CDR3 is 16 amino acids. The CDR3 reads CSADRDREHLYPPLHF. CDR3 DNA sequence: TGCAGTGCCGACAGGGACAGGGAACATTTATATCCACCCCTCCACTTT.

The rearrangement joins TRBV9 to TRBJ2-7; tentatively, D is TRBD2 (5 bases). V lost 2 bases and J lost 4, with 19 bases in between. The length of the CDR3 is 16 residues. Germline-derived CDR1 and CDR2 are SGDLS and YYNGEE. CDR3 DNA sequence: TGTGCCAGCAGCGTCGGAGACCTGGCAGGAGGATACGAGCAGTACTTC. Protein product: CASSVGDLAGGYEQYF.

A few counts support this clonotype. This chain uses TRBV30 with TRBJ1-6, with unresolved D. V lost 1 base and J 7 bases, leaving 8 bases between the germline ends. CDR3 length equals 13 residues. CDR1 and CDR2 from the germline V gene are GTSNPN and SVGIG (reference sequence). The DNA for the CDR3 is TGTGCCTGGAGTGAGGAGCAGAATTCACCCCTCCACTTT. Its translation: CAWSEEQNSPLHF.

The chain links TRBV18 to TRBJ1-1; D unresolved. Trimming cost V 8 bases and J 6 bases, with 10 bases left between them. From germline, CDR1 is KGHSH and CDR2 LQKENI. The CDR3 covers 11 residues. CDR3 in amino acids: CASLGEAEAFF. The CDR3 region has the DNA TGTGCCAGCCTCGGAGAGGCTGAAGCTTTCTTT.